A single sample is the source of the 13 T cell receptor beta chains below, sequenced in a study of blood T cells in healthy people across ages. Next came a second PCR, run for roughly 7 to 12 cycles, which used a sample-barcoded 5' primer along with a J-beta primer mix. TCRdb reprocessed the 5' RACE reads with MiXCR, giving one entry per CDR3 protein. This table holds some 1.1 million distinct CDR3 sequences, 35% to 40% found once. The sample comprised blood. The receptors shown here come from a man aged 18-30 years in good health.

This clonotype was observed a handful of times. The CDR3 reads CSARDSAYRGENTEAFF. The CDR3 DNA reads TGCAGTGCTAGAGATTCAGCCTACAGGGGAGAGAACACTGAAGCTTTCTTT. This chain links TRBV20-1 with TRBJ1-1, with 7 nucleotides matching TRBD1. Trimming took 0 bases from V and 1 from J; bases not matched to a gene: 11. Germline V gene sequence: CDR1 DFQATT, CDR2 SNEGSKA (reference sequence). This CDR3 spans 17 amino acids.

Concerning this clonotype: A single base separates this from a much larger clone, so it may be a read error. The chain has TRBV20-1 and TRBJ1-5; TRBD1 might be the D (5 bases). Germline V CDR1 and CDR2: DFQATT, SNEGSKA (reference sequence). Trimming cost V 5 bases and J 6 bases, with 14 bases left between them. The CDR3 spans 13 residues. The CDR3 DNA reads as TGCAGTGCTTGGGACGGGGGAAGTCAGCCCCAGCATTTT. Protein sequence: CSAWDGGSQPQHF.

As concerns this clonotype: A read error may produce the germline difference seen at one junction end. The CDR3 reads CANSVEGGGNTDTQYF. CDR3 nucleotides: TGTGCCAACAGCGTAGAGGGCGGGGGAAACACAGATACGCAGTATTTT. The chain is built from TRBV9 and TRBJ2-3; TRBD2 aligns across 7 bases. The CDR3 loop spans 16 amino acids. Looked up from germline, CDR1 is SGDLS and CDR2 is YYNGEE. Filled out from reference TRBV9 and TRBJ2-3, the complete variable domain reads DSGVTQTPKHLITATGQRVTLRCSPRSGDLSVYWYQQSLDQGLQFLIQYYNGEERAKGNILERFSAQQFPDLHSELNLSSLELGDSALYFCANSVEGGGNTDTQYFGPGTRLTVL.

The sample holds a few counts of this clonotype. This sequence joins TRBV10-3 and TRBJ2-5; a possible D gene is TRBD2 (6 bases). The germline CDR1 and CDR2 sequences are ENHRY and SYGVKD. The ends were cut back, 0 bases at V and 5 bases at J, with 19 bases in the middle. The CDR3 totals 17 residues. DNA for the CDR3: TGTGCCATCAGTGAGTCGCCCTCCGGGGGTGATGAGGAGACCCAGTACTTC. It translates to CAISESPSGGDEETQYF.

The chain carries TRBV4-2 and TRBJ2-3, with 8 bases matching TRBD2. The CDR3 has 18 amino acids. Trimming at V came to 4 bases and at J to 2 bases, leaving 14 bases not matched to a gene. The germline V gene encodes CDR1 LGHNA and CDR2 YNFKEQ. The CDR3 region is CASSPGRTSLVSTDTQYF. In DNA, the CDR3 is TGTGCCAGCAGCCCAGGCCGGACTAGCTTAGTGTCCACAGATACGCAGTATTTT.

V is TRBV2 and J is TRBJ1-4, with D tentatively TRBD1 (5 bases). The germline V gene has CDR1 SNHLY and CDR2 FYNNEI. V was trimmed by 6 bases and J by 8 bases, leaving 19 bases between them. The CDR3 has 15 amino acids. The CDR3 loop reads CASRQDRTGLEKLFF. The CDR3 bases are TGTGCCAGCAGGCAAGACAGAACGGGTCTCGAAAAACTGTTTTTT.

This clonotype has just a few counts. The chain carries TRBV7-9 and TRBJ2-7, with D perhaps matching TRBD2 (5 bases). The CDR3 length is 16 residues. V lost 7 bases to trimming and J lost 7 bases, with 26 bases between them. The germline CDR1 and CDR2 sequences are SEHNR and FQNEAQ (reference sequence). The DNA for the CDR3 is TGTGCCAGCAATAGCCCCGGACTCCTATTTGGTAATGAGCAGTACTTC. It specifies CASNSPGLLFGNEQYF.

The chain links TRBV6-1 to TRBJ1-1; D possibly corresponds to TRBD1 (6 bases). Germline-derived CDR1 and CDR2 are MNHNS and SASEGT. Trimming removed 7 bases at V and 2 bases at J, with 14 bases between. The CDR3 covers 14 residues. The CDR3 loop reads CASTEGGFNTEAFF. The DNA for the CDR3 is TGTGCCAGCACGGAGGGGGGATTTAACACTGAAGCTTTCTTT.

The V call is TRBV7-2, the J call TRBJ2-1; D is uncertain. This CDR3 comprises 16 residues. V was clipped by 3 bases and J by 0 bases, with 12 bases between them. From germline, CDR1 is SGHTA and CDR2 FQGNSA. CDR3 sequence: CASSFQNVSSYNEQFF. CDR3 nucleotide sequence: TGTGCCAGCAGCTTTCAGAACGTCTCCTCCTACAATGAGCAGTTCTTC. The full variable domain, its missing parts supplied by reference TRBV7-2 and TRBJ2-1, is GAGVSQSPSNKVTEKGKDVELRCDPISGHTALYWYRQSLGQGLEFLIYFQGNSAPDKSGLPSDRFSAERTGGSVSTLTIQRTQQEDSAVYLCASSFQNVSSYNEQFFGPGTRLTVL.

This clonotype was seen ten or more times. The CDR3 nucleotides are TGCAGTGCTCCAGGCCTCTGGGCAAACAATGAGCAGTTCTTC. It is translated as CSAPGLWANNEQFF. The V and J genes are TRBV20-1 and TRBJ2-1; D is uncertain. Germline V gene data show CDR1 as DFQATT and CDR2 as SNEGSKA (reference sequence). This CDR3 region has 14 residues. Trimming removed 5 bases at V and 5 bases at J, with 16 bases between.

Concerning this clonotype itself: Compared with germline, one end of the junction differs, possibly owing to a read error. The chain combines TRBV6-4 with TRBJ2-1; D ambiguous. The germline V gene has CDR1 MRHNA and CDR2 SNTAGT. This CDR3 has 13 amino acids. CDR3 DNA: TGTACCAGCAGTGAGAGCTCCTACAATGAGCAGTTCTTC. Residues: CTSSESSYNEQFF.

Only a few counts were recorded for this clonotype. The junction departs from the called germline gene at one end, perhaps through a read error. The J gene is TRBJ2-3, the V gene TRBV7-2; 9 nucleotides align to TRBD1. From germline, CDR1 is SGHTA and CDR2 FQGNSA. CDR3 length: 14 amino acids. CDR3 sequence: CAGSRQGESDTQYF. The CDR3 nucleotides read TGTGCCGGCAGCAGACAGGGGGAGAGCGATACGCAGTATTTT.

This clonotype has a handful of counts. The chain employs TRBV11-3 and TRBJ2-1; 8 bases fit TRBD1. The germline gives CDR1 SGHNT, CDR2 YENEEA. Germline trimming cut 5 bases from V and 5 bases from J; bases unmatched to any gene: 11. The CDR3 totals 16 residues. CDR3 nucleotides: TGTGCCAGCAGCGTCCGGGACAGGAGTACGCACAATGAGCAGTTCTTC. Translating gives CASSVRDRSTHNEQFF.